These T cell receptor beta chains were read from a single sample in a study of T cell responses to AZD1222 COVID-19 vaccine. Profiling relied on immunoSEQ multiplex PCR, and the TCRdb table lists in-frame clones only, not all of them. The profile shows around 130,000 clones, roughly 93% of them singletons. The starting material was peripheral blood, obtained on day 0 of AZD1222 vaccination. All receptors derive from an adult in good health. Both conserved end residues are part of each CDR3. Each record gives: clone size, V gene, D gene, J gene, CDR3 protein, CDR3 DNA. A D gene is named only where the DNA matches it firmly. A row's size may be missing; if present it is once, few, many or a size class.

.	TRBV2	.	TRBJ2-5	CASRERGDRETQYF	TGTGCCAGCAGAGAACGTGGGGATCGAGAGACCCAGTACTTC
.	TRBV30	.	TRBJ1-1	CAWGRSNTEAFF	TGTGCCTGGGGACGGTCAAACACTGAAGCTTTCTTT
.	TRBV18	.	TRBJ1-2	CASSPTVNYGYTF	TGTGCCAGCTCCCCTACAGTGAACTATGGCTACACCTTC
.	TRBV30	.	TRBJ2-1	CAWTGRLWGEQFF	TGTGCCTGGACCGGAAGGCTCTGGGGCGAGCAGTTCTTC
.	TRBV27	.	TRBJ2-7	CASSLSGGGFDEQYF	TGTGCCAGCAGTTTATCGGGAGGGGGTTTCGACGAGCAGTACTTC
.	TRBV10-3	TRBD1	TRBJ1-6	CAMRGTDNNSPLHF	TGTGCCATGAGGGGGACAGACAATAATTCACCCCTCCACTTT
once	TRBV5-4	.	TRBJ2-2	CASSLDPYRPTHAGELFF	TGTGCCAGCAGCTTGGATCCCTACAGGCCTACCCACGCCGGGGAGCTGTTTTTT
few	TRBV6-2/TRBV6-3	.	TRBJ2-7	CASSEFGTSSYEQYF	TGTGCCAGCAGTGAGTTCGGGACAAGCTCCTACGAGCAGTACTTC
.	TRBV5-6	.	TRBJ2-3	CASSYLGTGTDTQYF	TGTGCCAGCAGCTACCTAGGAACCGGCACAGATACGCAGTATTTT
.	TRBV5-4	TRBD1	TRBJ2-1	CASSRRDRAYNEQFF	TGTGCCAGCAGTCGCCGGGACAGGGCGTACAATGAGCAGTTCTTC
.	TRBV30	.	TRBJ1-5	CAWSGGDNQPQHF	TGTGCCTGGAGTGGAGGGGACAATCAGCCCCAGCATTTT
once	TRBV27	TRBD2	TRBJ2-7	CASSHSGTYSYEQYF	TGTGCCAGCAGCCACAGCGGGACTTACTCCTACGAGCAGTACTTC
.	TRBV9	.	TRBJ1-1	CASSVGDRNTEAFF	TGTGCCAGCAGCGTAGGAGACAGGAACACTGAAGCTTTCTTT
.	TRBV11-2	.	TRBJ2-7	CASSLGGGFYEQYF	TGTGCCAGCAGCTTAGGAGGGGGGTTCTACGAGCAGTACTTC
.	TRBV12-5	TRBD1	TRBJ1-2	CASALRGRGANYGYTF	TGTGCTAGTGCCCTAAGGGGGCGGGGGGCAAACTATGGCTACACCTTC
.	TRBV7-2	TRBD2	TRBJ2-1	CASSLSGRAVNEQFF	TGTGCCAGCAGCTTAAGCGGGAGGGCCGTCAATGAGCAGTTCTTC
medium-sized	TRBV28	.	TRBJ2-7	CASSLGVSYEQYF	TGTGCCAGCAGTTTGGGCGTCTCCTACGAGCAGTACTTC
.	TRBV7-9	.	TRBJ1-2	CASSLVGTGDGYTF	TGTGCCAGCAGCTTAGTCGGGACTGGGGATGGCTACACCTTC
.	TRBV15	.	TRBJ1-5	CATSRDPGQPQHF	TGTGCCACCAGCAGAGATCCGGGTCAGCCCCAGCATTTT
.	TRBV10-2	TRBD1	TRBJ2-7	CATWTGTEKFSYEQYF	TGCGCCACCTGGACAGGGACCGAAAAATTCTCCTACGAGCAGTACTTC
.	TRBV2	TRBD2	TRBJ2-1	CASKNGGRAYNEQFF	TGTGCCAGCAAGAACGGCGGGAGGGCCTATAATGAGCAGTTCTTC
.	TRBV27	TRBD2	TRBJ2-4	CASRGNGLAGGPGNIQYF	TGTGCCAGCAGGGGGAATGGACTAGCGGGAGGGCCAGGGAACATTCAGTACTTC
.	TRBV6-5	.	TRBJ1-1	CASSYSAITGGTEAFF	TGTGCCAGCAGTTACTCGGCAATTACGGGGGGCACTGAAGCTTTCTTT
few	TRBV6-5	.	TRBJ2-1	CASTSRNRDEQFF	TGTGCCAGCACAAGTCGTAACAGGGATGAGCAGTTCTTC
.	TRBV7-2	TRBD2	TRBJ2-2	CASSLESAGGTGELFF	TGTGCCAGCAGCTTAGAGTCCGCGGGAGGGACCGGGGAGCTGTTTTTT
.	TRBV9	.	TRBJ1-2	CASSVGAGQDYGYTF	TGTGCCAGCAGCGTAGGCGCTGGTCAGGACTATGGCTACACCTTC
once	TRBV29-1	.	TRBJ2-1	CSVSPYNEQFF	TGCAGCGTTTCCCCGTACAATGAGCAGTTCTTC
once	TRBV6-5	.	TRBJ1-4	CASSYWGSRSNEKLFF	TGTGCCAGCAGTTACTGGGGATCAAGGTCGAATGAAAAACTGTTTTTT
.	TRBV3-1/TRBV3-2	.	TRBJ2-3	CASSQDSSPDTQYF	TGTGCCAGCAGCCAAGATTCTAGCCCCGATACGCAGTATTTT
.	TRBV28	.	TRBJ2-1	CASLSQGSSYNEQFF	TGTGCCAGCCTTAGCCAGGGGAGCTCCTACAATGAGCAGTTCTTC
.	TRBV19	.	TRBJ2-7	CASTPPHSSYEQYF	TGTGCCAGTACACCGCCCCACAGTTCCTACGAGCAGTACTTC
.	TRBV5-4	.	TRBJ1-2	CASSYGGGYTF	TGTGCCAGCAGCTACGGAGGTGGCTACACCTTC
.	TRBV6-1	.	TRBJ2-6	CASSERGTRAGANVLTF	TGTGCCAGCAGTGAAAGGGGGACGCGCGCTGGGGCCAACGTCCTGACTTTC
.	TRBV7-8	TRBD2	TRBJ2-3	CASQRELVTDTQYF	TGTGCCAGCCAGCGGGAGTTGGTCACAGATACGCAGTATTTT
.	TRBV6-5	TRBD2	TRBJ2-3	CASSYRLAGVGDTQYF	TGTGCCAGCAGTTACCGCCTAGCGGGAGTAGGTGATACGCAGTATTTT
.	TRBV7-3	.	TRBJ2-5	CASSPMGGTLYLGETQYF	TGTGCCAGCAGCCCCATGGGGGGAACCCTATACCTGGGGGAGACCCAGTACTTC
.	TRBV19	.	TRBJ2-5	CASSPMTGQETQYF	TGTGCCAGTAGTCCAATGACAGGACAAGAGACCCAGTACTTC
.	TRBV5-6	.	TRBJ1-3	CASSFYFVQAGNTIYF	TGTGCCAGCAGCTTTTACTTCGTTCAGGCTGGAAACACCATATATTTT
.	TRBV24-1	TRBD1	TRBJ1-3	CATSVWDSNGNTIYF	TGTGCCACCAGTGTCTGGGACAGCAATGGAAACACCATATATTTT
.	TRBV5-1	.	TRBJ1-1	CASSLQGTEAFF	TGCGCCAGCAGCTTGCAGGGTACGGAAGCTTTCTTT
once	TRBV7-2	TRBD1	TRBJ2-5	CASSPRGIGRGPETQYF	TGTGCCAGCAGCCCCCGAGGTATCGGCAGGGGGCCAGAGACCCAGTACTTC
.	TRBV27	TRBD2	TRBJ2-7	CASSHSGGREYF	TGTGCCAGCAGTCACTCCGGGGGGAGGGAATACTTC
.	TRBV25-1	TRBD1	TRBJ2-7	CASSKTGLNEQYF	TGTGCCAGCAGCAAGACAGGGTTGAACGAGCAGTACTTC
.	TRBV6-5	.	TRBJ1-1	CASSYSNSGNTEAFF	TGTGCCAGCAGTTACTCGAACTCAGGGAACACTGAAGCTTTCTTT
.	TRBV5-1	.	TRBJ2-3	CASSLGRDTQYF	TGCGCCAGCAGCTTGGGGAGAGATACGCAGTATTTT
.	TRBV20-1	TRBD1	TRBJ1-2	CSARTGDGYTF	TGCAGTGCTAGGACAGGGGATGGCTACACCTTC
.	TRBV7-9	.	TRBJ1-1	CASSTEGGQAEAFF	TGTGCCAGCAGCACCGAAGGGGGACAAGCTGAAGCTTTCTTT
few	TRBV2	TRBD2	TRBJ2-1	CASSGLAGYNEQFF	TGTGCCAGCAGTGGACTAGCGGGGTACAATGAGCAGTTCTTC
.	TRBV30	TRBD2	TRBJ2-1	CAWTSGIYNEQFF	TGTGCCTGGACCAGCGGGATTTACAATGAGCAGTTCTTC
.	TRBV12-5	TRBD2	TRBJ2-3	CASGLTTSLGGDTQYF	TGTGCTAGTGGTTTGACGACTAGCTTGGGGGGGGATACGCAGTATTTT
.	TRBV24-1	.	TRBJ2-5	CATSAGAGDFQETQYF	TGTGCCACCAGTGCGGGGGCAGGGGACTTCCAAGAGACCCAGTACTTC
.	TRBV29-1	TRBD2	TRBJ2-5	CSAAYGRETQYF	TGCAGCGCTGCTTACGGGAGGGAGACCCAGTACTTC
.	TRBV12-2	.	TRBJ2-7	CASRARDRGPYEQYF	TGTGCAAGTCGCGCTCGGGACAGGGGTCCCTACGAGCAGTACTTC
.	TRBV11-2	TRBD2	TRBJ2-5	CASSLQWLAGPTQYF	TGTGCCAGCAGCTTACAATGGCTAGCGGGACCGACCCAGTACTTC
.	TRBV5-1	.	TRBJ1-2	CASSSAGRGEGYTF	TGCGCCAGCAGCTCGGCGGGCAGGGGTGAAGGCTACACCTTC
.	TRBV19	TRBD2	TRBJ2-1	CACEGLGLAGPHGQFF	TGTGCCTGCGAAGGCCTTGGACTAGCGGGACCCCACGGGCAGTTCTTC
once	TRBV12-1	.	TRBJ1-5	CASGFLTGIASWPQHF	TGTGCCAGCGGTTTCCTGACAGGGATTGCATCGTGGCCCCAGCATTTT
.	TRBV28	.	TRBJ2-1	CASSFGQLTYNEQFF	TGTGCCAGCAGTTTCGGGCAGTTAACCTACAATGAGCAGTTCTTC
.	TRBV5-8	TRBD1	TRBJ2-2	CASSPAWGQGNTGELFF	TGTGCCAGCAGCCCGGCTTGGGGACAGGGGAACACCGGGGAGCTGTTTTTT
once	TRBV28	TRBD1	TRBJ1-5	CASSFDRDSAQPQHF	TGTGCCAGCAGTTTCGACAGGGATAGTGCTCAGCCCCAGCATTTT